Listed below are T cell receptor beta chains from one sample, sequenced in a study of control samples from healthy donors and cancer patients. Method: immunoSEQ multiplex PCR; TCRdb's copy keeps in-frame clones and lacks some. The sample holds around 42,000 clones, about 95% seen once. Sequencing input: blood. These receptors were collected from a man aged 55 to 69 in good health. Both conserved end residues are part of each CDR3. D genes are given only for firm matches. Clone size is not always given. Where it is, it says once, few, many or a class for expanded clones.

D gene,clone size,CDR3 length,V gene,J gene,CDR3 protein,CDR3 DNA
TRBD2,NA,15,TRBV6-5,TRBJ2-7,CASSYPSGSSYEQYF,TGTGCCAGCAGTTACCCTAGCGGGAGTAGCTACGAGCAGTACTTC
TRBD1,NA,15,TRBV6-5,TRBJ2-2,CASNPTGLWTGELFF,TGTGCCAGCAATCCGACAGGGTTATGGACCGGGGAGCTGTTTTTT
NA,NA,13,TRBV3-1/TRBV3-2,TRBJ2-2,CASSDPNTGELFF,TGTGCCAGCAGCGACCCGAACACCGGGGAGCTGTTTTTT
NA,NA,13,TRBV5-4,TRBJ2-5,CASSLEGRETQYF,TGTGCCAGCAGCTTGGAGGGAAGAGAGACCCAGTACTTC
TRBD1,NA,16,TRBV13,TRBJ1-4,CASSSPLDRSNEKLFF,TGTGCCAGCAGCTCTCCCCTGGACAGGTCTAATGAAAAACTGTTTTTT
NA,NA,15,TRBV6-5,TRBJ1-2,CASTYDAGGNYGYTF,TGTGCCAGCACCTACGACGCTGGGGGGAACTATGGCTACACCTTC
NA,NA,13,TRBV29-1,TRBJ1-4,CSVERGVDEKLFF,TGCAGCGTTGAAAGAGGGGTGGATGAAAAACTGTTTTTT
TRBD2,NA,16,TRBV7-9,TRBJ2-3,CASSKLAGEGTDTQYF,TGTGCCAGCAGCAAACTAGCGGGAGAGGGCACAGATACGCAGTATTTT
TRBD1,NA,14,TRBV14,TRBJ2-3,CASSRDRSTDTQYF,TGTGCCAGCAGCCGGGACAGAAGCACAGATACGCAGTATTTT
NA,NA,13,TRBV6-5,TRBJ2-7,CASSYSKAYEQYF,TGTGCCAGCAGTTACTCGAAAGCGTACGAGCAGTACTTC
NA,NA,14,TRBV11-3,TRBJ2-7,CASSLSGGFDEQYF,TGTGCCAGCAGCTTATCGGGGGGCTTCGACGAGCAGTACTTC
NA,NA,17,TRBV27,TRBJ1-6,CASSFGGWSSYNSPLHF,TGTGCCAGCAGTTTCGGGGGCTGGAGCTCCTATAATTCACCCCTCCACTTT
TRBD1,NA,12,TRBV11-2,TRBJ1-1,CASSLAGGKAFF,TGTGCCAGCAGCTTAGCAGGGGGAAAAGCTTTCTTT
NA,NA,13,TRBV28,TRBJ2-2,CASSSSDTGELFF,TGTGCCAGCAGTTCCAGTGACACCGGGGAGCTGTTTTTT
NA,NA,12,TRBV2,TRBJ2-5,CASKGSGETQYF,TGTGCCAGCAAAGGGTCGGGCGAGACCCAGTACTTC
NA,NA,16,TRBV25-1,TRBJ2-1,CASSEWGSPTYNEQFF,TGTGCCAGCAGTGAATGGGGCTCGCCTACCTACAATGAGCAGTTCTTC
TRBD1,NA,12,TRBV7-9,TRBJ1-1,CASLRPGGLAFF,TGTGCCAGCTTGCGACCAGGGGGCCTGGCTTTCTTT
NA,NA,17,TRBV14,TRBJ2-3,CASSQDLGTWGSDTQYF,TGTGCCAGCAGCCAAGATCTAGGGACCTGGGGGTCAGATACGCAGTATTTT
TRBD2,NA,19,TRBV5-1,TRBJ2-2,CASSSKTSGSTGNTGELFF,TGCGCCAGCAGCTCGAAGACTAGCGGGAGCACAGGGAACACCGGGGAGCTGTTTTTT
TRBD1,NA,14,TRBV3-1/TRBV3-2,TRBJ1-4,CASSLRTGYEKLFF,TGTGCCAGCAGCCTCCGGACAGGGTATGAAAAACTGTTTTTT
NA,NA,17,TRBV25-1,TRBJ1-1,CASSDLPLGGLNTEAFF,TGTGCCAGCAGCGATCTACCTCTGGGGGGGCTGAACACTGAAGCTTTCTTT
TRBD1,NA,16,TRBV19,TRBJ2-1,CASASTGTGLYNEQFF,TGTGCCAGTGCCTCCACCGGGACAGGGTTGTACAATGAGCAGTTCTTC
TRBD1,once,17,TRBV3-1/TRBV3-2,TRBJ2-5,CASSQFVGGQGGETQYF,TGTGCCAGCAGCCAGTTCGTAGGCGGACAGGGTGGAGAGACCCAGTACTTC
NA,NA,15,TRBV6-5,TRBJ2-5,CASSYSTASTETQYF,TGTGCCAGCAGTTACTCGACAGCTAGTACTGAGACCCAGTACTTC
NA,few,16,TRBV4-1,TRBJ1-1,CASSQVTEGLNTEAFF,TGCGCCAGCAGCCAAGTAACCGAGGGGCTGAACACTGAAGCTTTCTTT
TRBD1,NA,15,TRBV9,TRBJ1-1,CASSVGTGQNTEAFF,TGTGCCAGCAGCGTCGGGACAGGGCAAAACACTGAAGCTTTCTTT
NA,NA,15,TRBV14,TRBJ1-1,CASSRPTGMNTEAFF,TGTGCCAGCAGCCGACCGACAGGAATGAACACTGAAGCTTTCTTT
TRBD2,NA,16,TRBV5-1,TRBJ2-4,CASSVGLAGGENIQYF,TGCGCCAGCAGCGTTGGACTAGCGGGAGGGGAAAACATTCAGTACTTC
NA,NA,17,TRBV7-8,TRBJ1-1,CASSFPGRRLTYTEAFF,TGTGCCAGCAGCTTCCCGGGCAGAAGACTTACCTACACTGAAGCTTTCTTT
TRBD2,NA,19,TRBV28,TRBJ2-1,CASSFLSRLAGGPGDEQFF,TGTGCCAGCAGTTTCTTATCAAGACTAGCGGGAGGGCCTGGGGATGAGCAGTTCTTC
NA,few,21,TRBV27,TRBJ2-2,CASSSSTFWTAPHHVPGELFF,TGTGCCAGCAGTTCCTCGACCTTCTGGACTGCTCCCCACCACGTCCCCGGGGAGCTGTTTTTT
TRBD2,NA,17,TRBV2,TRBJ2-5,CASRRTSGRSPEETQYF,TGTGCCAGCAGAAGGACTAGCGGGAGATCCCCCGAAGAGACCCAGTACTTC
TRBD1,NA,15,TRBV30,TRBJ1-5,CAYHQGQGRNQPQHF,TGTGCCTACCACCAGGGACAGGGGCGGAATCAGCCCCAGCATTTT
NA,NA,16,TRBV2,TRBJ1-1,CASSEVAGWRDTEAFF,TGTGCCAGCAGTGAAGTGGCAGGGTGGAGGGACACTGAAGCTTTCTTT
NA,NA,15,TRBV19,TRBJ1-3,CASSIPDIIGNTIYF,TGTGCCAGTAGTATTCCCGACATCATTGGAAACACCATATATTTT